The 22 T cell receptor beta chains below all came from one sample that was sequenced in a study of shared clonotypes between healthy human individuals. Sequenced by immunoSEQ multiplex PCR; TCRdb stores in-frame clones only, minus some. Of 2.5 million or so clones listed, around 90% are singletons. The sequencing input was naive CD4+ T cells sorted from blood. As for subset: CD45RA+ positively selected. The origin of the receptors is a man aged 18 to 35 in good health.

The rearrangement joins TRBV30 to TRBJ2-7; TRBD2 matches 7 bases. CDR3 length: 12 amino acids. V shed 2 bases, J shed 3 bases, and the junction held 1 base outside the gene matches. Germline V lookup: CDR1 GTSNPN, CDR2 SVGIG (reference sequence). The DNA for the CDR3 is TGTGCCTGGAGTAGGGAGGGCTACGAGCAGTACTTC. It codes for CAWSREGYEQYF.

CDR3 coding DNA: TGTGCCAGCAGCTTAGGGTTCCGCTACGAGCAGTACTTC. Translation: CASSLGFRYEQYF. The chain is built from TRBV7-2 and TRBJ2-7; D is uncertain. The CDR3 is made up of 13 amino acids. Germline-derived CDR1 and CDR2 are SGHTA and FQGNSA. The V and J ends lost 1 base and 3 bases respectively, with 7 bases between them.

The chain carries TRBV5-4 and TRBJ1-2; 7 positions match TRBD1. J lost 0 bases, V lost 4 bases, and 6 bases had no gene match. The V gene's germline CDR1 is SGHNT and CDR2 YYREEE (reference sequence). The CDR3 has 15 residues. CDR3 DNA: TGTGCCAGCAGCGTGGGACAGACCACTAACTATGGCTACACCTTC. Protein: CASSVGQTTNYGYTF. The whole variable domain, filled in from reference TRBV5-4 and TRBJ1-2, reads ETGVTQSPTHLIKTRGQQVTLRCSSQSGHNTVSWYQQALGQGPQFIFQYYREEENGRGNFPPRFSGLQFPNYSSELNVNALELDDSALYLCASSVGQTTNYGYTFGSGTRLTVV.

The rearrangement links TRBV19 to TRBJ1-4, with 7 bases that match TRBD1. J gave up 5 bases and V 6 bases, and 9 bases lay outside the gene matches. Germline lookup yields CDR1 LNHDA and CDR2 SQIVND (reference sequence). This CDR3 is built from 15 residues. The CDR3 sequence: CASSKTRGLNEKLFF. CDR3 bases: TGTGCCAGTAGCAAAACTAGGGGGCTGAATGAAAAACTGTTTTTT.

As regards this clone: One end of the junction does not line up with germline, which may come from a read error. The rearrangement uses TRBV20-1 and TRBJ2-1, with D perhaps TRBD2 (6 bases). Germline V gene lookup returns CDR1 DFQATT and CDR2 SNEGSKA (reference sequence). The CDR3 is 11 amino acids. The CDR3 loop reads CSARVPGGEIF. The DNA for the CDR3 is TGCAGTGCTAGAGTGCCTGGCGGGGAGATCTTC.

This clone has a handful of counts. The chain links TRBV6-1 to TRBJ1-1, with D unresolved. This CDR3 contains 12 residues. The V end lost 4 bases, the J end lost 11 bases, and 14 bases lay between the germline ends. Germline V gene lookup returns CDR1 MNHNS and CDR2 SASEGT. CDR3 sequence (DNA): TGTGCCAGCAGTGGGGTCGACGGGTTTGCTTTCTTT. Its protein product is CASSGVDGFAFF.

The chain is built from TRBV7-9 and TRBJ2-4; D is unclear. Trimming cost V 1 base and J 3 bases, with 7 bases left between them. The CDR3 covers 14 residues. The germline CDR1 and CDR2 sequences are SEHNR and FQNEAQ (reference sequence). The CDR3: CASSLVDHKNIQYF. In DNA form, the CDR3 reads TGTGCCAGCAGCTTAGTGGACCACAAAAACATTCAGTACTTC.

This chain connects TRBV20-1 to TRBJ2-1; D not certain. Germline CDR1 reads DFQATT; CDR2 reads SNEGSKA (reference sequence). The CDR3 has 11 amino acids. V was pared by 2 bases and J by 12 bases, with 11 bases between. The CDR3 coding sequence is TGCAGTGCTAGATTACCTCCGGGGCAGTTCTTC. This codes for CSARLPPGQFF.

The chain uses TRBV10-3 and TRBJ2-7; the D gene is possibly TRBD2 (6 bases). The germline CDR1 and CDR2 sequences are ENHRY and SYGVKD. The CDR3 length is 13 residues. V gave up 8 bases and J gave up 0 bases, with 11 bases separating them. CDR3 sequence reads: CAIRDSSSYEQYF. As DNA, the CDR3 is TGTGCCATCCGGGACTCCAGCTCCTACGAGCAGTACTTC.

The CDR3 sequence is CASRQGQGPTEQYF. The CDR3 DNA reads TGCGCCAGCAGGCAGGGACAGGGACCGACCGAGCAGTACTTC. The rearrangement joins TRBV5-1 to TRBJ2-7; 9 bases agree with TRBD1. The germline V gene has CDR1 SGHRS and CDR2 YFSETQ. The CDR3 is 14 amino acids. J gave up 6 bases and V 5 bases, and 9 bases lay outside the gene matches.

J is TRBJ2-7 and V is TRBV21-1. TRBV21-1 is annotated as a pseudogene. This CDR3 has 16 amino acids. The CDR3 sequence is CASSKAGNASSYEQYF. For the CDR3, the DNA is TGTGCCAGCAGCAAAGCAGGGAATGCCAGCTCCTACGAGCAGTACTTC.

CDR3 sequence reads: CASSQGAGGGRYNEQFF. CDR3 nucleotides: TGCGCCAGCAGCCAAGGGGCGGGCGGGGGGCGTTACAATGAGCAGTTCTTC. V usage is TRBV4-3 and J usage is TRBJ2-1, with TRBD2 matching over 8 bases. The CDR3 spans 17 residues. Trimming removed 1 base from V and 4 bases from J; junction bases left unmatched: 9. Germline V CDR1 and CDR2: LGHNA, YSLEER.

The DNA for the CDR3 is TGTGCCAGCAGCTTAGGGCTCTTAAAAAACAATGAGCAGTTCTTC. Its protein is CASSLGLLKNNEQFF. This sequence joins TRBV11-2 and TRBJ2-1; D not resolved. The CDR3 loop spans 15 amino acids. Germline CDR1 and CDR2: SGHAT and FQNNGV. Trimming removed 1 base from V and 5 bases from J, with 12 bases in between.

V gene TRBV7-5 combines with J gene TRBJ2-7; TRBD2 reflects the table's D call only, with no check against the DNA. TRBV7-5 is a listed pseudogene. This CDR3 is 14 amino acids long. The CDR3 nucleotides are TGTGCCAGAAGCCCGGGACTAGGATTCTACGAGCAGTACTTC. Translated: CARSPGLGFYEQYF.

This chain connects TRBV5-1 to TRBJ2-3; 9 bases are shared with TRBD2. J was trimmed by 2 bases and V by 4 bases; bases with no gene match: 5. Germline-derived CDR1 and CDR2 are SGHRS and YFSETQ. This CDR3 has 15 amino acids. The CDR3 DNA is TGCGCCAGCAGCCTACTAGCGGGCATCACAGATACGCAGTATTTT. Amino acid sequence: CASSLLAGITDTQYF.

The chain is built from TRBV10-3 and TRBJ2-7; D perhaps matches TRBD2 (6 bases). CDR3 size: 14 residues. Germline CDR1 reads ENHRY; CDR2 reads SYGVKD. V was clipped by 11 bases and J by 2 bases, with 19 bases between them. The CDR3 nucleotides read TGTGCCTCCGGGCGGGGCGCAGGACCCTACGAGCAGTACTTC. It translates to CASGRGAGPYEQYF.

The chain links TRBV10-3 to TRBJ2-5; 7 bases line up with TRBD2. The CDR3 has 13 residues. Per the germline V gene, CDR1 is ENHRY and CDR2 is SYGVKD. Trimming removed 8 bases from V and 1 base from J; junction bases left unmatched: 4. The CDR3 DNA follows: TGTGCCATCCAGGCTAGCGGCCAAGAGACCCAGTACTTC. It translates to CAIQASGQETQYF.

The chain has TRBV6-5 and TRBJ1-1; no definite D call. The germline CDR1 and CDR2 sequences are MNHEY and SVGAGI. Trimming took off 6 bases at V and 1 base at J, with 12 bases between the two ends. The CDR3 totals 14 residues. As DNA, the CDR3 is TGTGCCAGCAGGCGATCCGTGGGGAACACTGAAGCTTTCTTT. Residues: CASRRSVGNTEAFF.

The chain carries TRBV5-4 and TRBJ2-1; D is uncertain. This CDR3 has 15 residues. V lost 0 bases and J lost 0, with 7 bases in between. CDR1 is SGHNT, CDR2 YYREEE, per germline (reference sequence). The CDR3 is CASSLGLDSYNEQFF. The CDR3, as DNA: TGTGCCAGCAGCTTGGGACTTGACTCCTACAATGAGCAGTTCTTC.

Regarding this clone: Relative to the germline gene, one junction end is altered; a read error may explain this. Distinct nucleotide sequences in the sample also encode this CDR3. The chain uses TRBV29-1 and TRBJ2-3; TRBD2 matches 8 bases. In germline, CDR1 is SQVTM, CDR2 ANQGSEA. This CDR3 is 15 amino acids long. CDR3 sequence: CSVEGRGADTDTQYF. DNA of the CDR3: TGCAGCGTTGAGGGGCGGGGGGCCGATACAGATACGCAGTATTTC.

The CDR3 here is CAWKGRKEETQYF. The CDR3 DNA reads as TGTGCCTGGAAGGGCAGGAAGGAAGAGACCCAGTACTTC. The chain joins TRBV30 to TRBJ2-5; unclear D gene. V was shortened by 4 bases and J by 3 bases, with 12 bases between the two germline ends. This CDR3 is built from 13 residues. Germline CDR1 GTSNPN, CDR2 SVGIG (reference sequence).

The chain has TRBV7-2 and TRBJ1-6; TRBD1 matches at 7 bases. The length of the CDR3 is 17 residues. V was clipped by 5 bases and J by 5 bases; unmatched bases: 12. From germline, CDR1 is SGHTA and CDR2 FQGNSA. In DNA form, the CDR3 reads TGTGCCAGCAGCCCCCTCCCCCGGGACAGAAATAATTCACCCCTCCACTTT. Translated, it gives CASSPLPRDRNNSPLHF.